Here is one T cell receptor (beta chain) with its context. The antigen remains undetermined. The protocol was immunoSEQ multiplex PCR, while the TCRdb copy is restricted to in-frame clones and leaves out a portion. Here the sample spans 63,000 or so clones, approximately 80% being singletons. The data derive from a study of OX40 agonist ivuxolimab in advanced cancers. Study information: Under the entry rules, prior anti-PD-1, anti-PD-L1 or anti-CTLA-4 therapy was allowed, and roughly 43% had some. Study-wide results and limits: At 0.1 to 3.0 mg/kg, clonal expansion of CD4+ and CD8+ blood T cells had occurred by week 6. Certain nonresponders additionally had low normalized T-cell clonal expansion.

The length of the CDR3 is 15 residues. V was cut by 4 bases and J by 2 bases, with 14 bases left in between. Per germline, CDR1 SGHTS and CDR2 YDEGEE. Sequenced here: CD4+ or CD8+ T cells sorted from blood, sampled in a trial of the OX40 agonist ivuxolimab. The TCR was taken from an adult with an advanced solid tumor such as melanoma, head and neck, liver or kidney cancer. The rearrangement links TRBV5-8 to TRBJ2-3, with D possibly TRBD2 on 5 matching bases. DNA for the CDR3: TGTGCCAGCAGCCCTGATGGACTTTCCACAGATACGCAGTATTTT. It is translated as CASSPDGLSTDTQYF.